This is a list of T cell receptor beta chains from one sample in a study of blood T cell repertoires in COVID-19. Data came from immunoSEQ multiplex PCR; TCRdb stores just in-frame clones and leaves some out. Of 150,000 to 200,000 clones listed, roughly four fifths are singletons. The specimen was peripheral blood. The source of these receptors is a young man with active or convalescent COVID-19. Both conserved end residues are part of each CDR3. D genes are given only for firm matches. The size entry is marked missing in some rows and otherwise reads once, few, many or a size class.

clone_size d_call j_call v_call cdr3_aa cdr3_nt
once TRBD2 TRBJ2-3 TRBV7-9 CASSRVGTSGRDTQYF TGTGCCAGCAGCCGAGTAGGGACTAGCGGGAGAGATACGCAGTATTTT
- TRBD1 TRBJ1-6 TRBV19 CAGGTGRTPLHF TGTGCCGGCGGGACAGGGAGGACACCCCTCCACTTT
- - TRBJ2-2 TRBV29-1 CSVVAGDLAGELFF TGCAGCGTTGTGGCAGGGGATCTTGCCGGGGAGCTGTTTTTT
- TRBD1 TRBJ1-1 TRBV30 CAWSTPWTGTGTEAFF TGTGCCTGGAGTACGCCTTGGACAGGGACTGGCACTGAAGCTTTCTTT
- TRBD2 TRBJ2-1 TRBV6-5 CASSPTSGTYNEQFF TGTGCCAGCAGTCCGACTAGCGGCACCTACAATGAGCAGTTCTTC
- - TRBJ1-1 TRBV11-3 CASSLFPNRDLNTEAFF TGTGCCAGCAGCTTATTTCCGAACAGGGATCTCAACACTGAAGCTTTCTTT
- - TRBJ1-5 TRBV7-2 CASSTQTGPSQPQHF TGTGCCAGCAGCACGCAAACAGGACCCAGTCAGCCCCAGCATTTT
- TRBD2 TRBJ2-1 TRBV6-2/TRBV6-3 CASSRPGTSGNNEQFF TGTGCCAGCAGTAGACCCGGGACTAGCGGAAACAATGAGCAGTTCTTC
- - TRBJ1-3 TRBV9 CASSVGLAGNTIYF TGTGCCAGCAGCGTAGGCTTAGCCGGAAACACCATATATTTT
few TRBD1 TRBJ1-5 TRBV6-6 CASSQGQGLNQPQHF TGTGCCAGCAGCCAAGGACAGGGTCTCAATCAGCCCCAGCATTTT
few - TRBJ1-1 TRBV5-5 CASSLVPSGGTEAFF TGTGCCAGCAGCTTGGTCCCCTCGGGGGGCACTGAAGCTTTCTTT
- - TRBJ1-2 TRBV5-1 CASSLEPGGPPQGYTF TGCGCCAGCAGCTTGGAGCCCGGAGGGCCCCCTCAAGGCTACACCTTC
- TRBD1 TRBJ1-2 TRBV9 CASSVEQGSYGYTF TGTGCCAGCAGCGTAGAACAGGGGAGCTATGGCTACACCTTC
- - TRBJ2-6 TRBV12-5 CASGLVPGAPSGANVLTF TGTGCTAGTGGTTTGGTACCAGGGGCGCCCTCTGGGGCCAACGTCCTGACTTTC
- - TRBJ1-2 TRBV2 CAAYRGNYGYTF TGTGCAGCATACCGGGGTAACTATGGCTACACCTTC
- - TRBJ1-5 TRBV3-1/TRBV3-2 CASSQGLSNQPQHF TGTGCCAGCAGCCAAGGGCTTAGCAATCAGCCCCAGCATTTT
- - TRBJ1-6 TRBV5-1 CASSFSQDSPLHF TGCGCCAGCAGCTTTTCGCAGGATTCACCCCTCCACTTT
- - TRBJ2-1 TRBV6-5 CASSYRYGEELNEQFF TGTGCCAGCAGTTACCGGTACGGAGAGGAATTGAATGAGCAGTTCTTC
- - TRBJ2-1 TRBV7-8 CASSLVERAVEQFF TGTGCCAGCAGCTTAGTCGAGAGGGCAGTGGAGCAGTTCTTC
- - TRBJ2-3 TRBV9 CASSVGWAGQRGSTDTQYF TGTGCCAGCAGCGTAGGTTGGGCGGGTCAGAGGGGGAGCACAGATACGCAGTATTTT
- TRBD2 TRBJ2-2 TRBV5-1 CASSPPAGELDTGELFF TGCGCCAGCAGCCCGCCTGCGGGAGAACTTGACACCGGGGAGCTGTTTTTT
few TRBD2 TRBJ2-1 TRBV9 CASSGGGLAGISGQFF TGTGCCAGCAGCGGAGGAGGACTAGCGGGGATAAGTGGACAGTTCTTC
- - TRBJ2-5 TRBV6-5 CASSRFTGETQYF TGTGCCAGCAGTCGTTTCACAGGAGAGACCCAGTACTTC
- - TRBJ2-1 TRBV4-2 CASSRDTSYNEQFF TGTGCCAGCAGCCGGGACACGTCCTACAATGAGCAGTTCTTC
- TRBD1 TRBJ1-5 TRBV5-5 CASSLQGAPSNQPQHF TGTGCCAGCAGCTTGCAGGGGGCGCCCAGCAATCAGCCCCAGCATTTT
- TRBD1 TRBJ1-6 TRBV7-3 CASSSQGAVGNSPLHF TGTGCCAGCAGCTCCCAGGGGGCGGTGGGTAATTCACCCCTCCACTTT
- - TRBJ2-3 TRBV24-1 CATSDFPGTRTDTQYF TGTGCCACCAGTGACTTCCCGGGGACACGGACAGATACGCAGTATTTT